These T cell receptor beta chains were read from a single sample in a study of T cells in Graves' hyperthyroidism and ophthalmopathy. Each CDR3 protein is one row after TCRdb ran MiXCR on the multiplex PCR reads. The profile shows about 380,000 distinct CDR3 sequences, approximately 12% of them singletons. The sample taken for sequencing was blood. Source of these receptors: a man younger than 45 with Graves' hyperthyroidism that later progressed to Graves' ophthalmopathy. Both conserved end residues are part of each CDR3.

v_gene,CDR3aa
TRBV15,CATSSPSFGVTEAFF
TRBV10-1,CASKGRDRETQYF
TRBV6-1,CASRTTGYNTEAFF
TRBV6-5,CASSYTQGGNEQYF
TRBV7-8,CASSWGQGGGGYTF
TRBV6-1,CASIRGRFTDTQYF
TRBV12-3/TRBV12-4,CASSRTAYSNQPQHF
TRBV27,CASRAGSTDTQYF
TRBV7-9,CASSSGEAFF
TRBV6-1,CASSVGTGRNTIYF
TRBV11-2,CASSFEEVGTDTQYF
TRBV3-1,CASSHSRGTNTEAFF
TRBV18,CASSPRPAEQFF